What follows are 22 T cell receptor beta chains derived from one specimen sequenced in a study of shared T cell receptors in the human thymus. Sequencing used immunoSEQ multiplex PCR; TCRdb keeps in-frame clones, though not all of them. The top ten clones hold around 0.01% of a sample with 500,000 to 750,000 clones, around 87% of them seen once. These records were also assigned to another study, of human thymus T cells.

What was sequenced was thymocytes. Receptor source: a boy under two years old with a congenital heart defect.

The CDR3 coding sequence is TGCAGTGCCCCTCAGGGGTGCGAGCAGTACTTC. It translates to CSAPQGCEQYF. The rearrangement uses TRBV20-1 and TRBJ2-7, with a tentative D call TRBD1 (6 bases). Germline CDR1 reads DFQATT; CDR2 reads SNEGSKA (reference sequence). The CDR3 has 11 residues. The ends were cut back, 6 bases at V and 6 bases at J, with 12 bases in the middle.

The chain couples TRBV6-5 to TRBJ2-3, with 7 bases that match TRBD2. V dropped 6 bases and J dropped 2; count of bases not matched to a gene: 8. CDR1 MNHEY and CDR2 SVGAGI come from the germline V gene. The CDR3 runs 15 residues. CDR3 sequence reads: CASSLTAGDTDTQYF. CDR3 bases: TGTGCCAGCAGCCTGACGGCGGGAGACACAGATACGCAGTATTTT.

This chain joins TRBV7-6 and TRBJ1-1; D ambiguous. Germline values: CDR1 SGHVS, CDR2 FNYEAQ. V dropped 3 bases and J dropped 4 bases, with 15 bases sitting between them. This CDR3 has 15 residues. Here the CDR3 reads CASSFGPGGGTEAFF. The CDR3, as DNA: TGTGCCAGCAGCTTTGGACCGGGAGGAGGCACTGAAGCTTTCTTT.

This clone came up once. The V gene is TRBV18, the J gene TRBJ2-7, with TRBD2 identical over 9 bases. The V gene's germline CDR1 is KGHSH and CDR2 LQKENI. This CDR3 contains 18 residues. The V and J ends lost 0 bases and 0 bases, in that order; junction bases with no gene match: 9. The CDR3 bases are TGTGCCAGCTCACCACCAAGGGGCATAGCGGGAGACTCCTACGAGCAGTACTTC. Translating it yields CASSPPRGIAGDSYEQYF.

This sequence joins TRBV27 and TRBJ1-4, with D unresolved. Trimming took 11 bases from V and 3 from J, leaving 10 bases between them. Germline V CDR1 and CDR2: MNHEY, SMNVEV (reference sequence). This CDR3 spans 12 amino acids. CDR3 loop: CALPGSNEKLFF. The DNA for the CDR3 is TGTGCCCTCCCGGGGTCTAATGAAAAACTGTTTTTT.

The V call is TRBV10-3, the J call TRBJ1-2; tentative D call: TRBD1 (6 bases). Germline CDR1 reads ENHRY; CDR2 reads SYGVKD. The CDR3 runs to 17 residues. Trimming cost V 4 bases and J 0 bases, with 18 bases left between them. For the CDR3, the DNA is TGTGCCATCAGTGGAATGCGCGACAGGCCTCCTAACTATGGCTACACCTTC. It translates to CAISGMRDRPPNYGYTF.

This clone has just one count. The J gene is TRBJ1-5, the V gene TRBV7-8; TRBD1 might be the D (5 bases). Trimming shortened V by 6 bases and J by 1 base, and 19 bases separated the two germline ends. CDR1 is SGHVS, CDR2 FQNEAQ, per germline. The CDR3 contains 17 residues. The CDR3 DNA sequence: TGTGCCAGCAGACGGGTGGGGGGACCCGGGAGCAATCAGCCCCAGCATTTT. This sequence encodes CASRRVGGPGSNQPQHF.

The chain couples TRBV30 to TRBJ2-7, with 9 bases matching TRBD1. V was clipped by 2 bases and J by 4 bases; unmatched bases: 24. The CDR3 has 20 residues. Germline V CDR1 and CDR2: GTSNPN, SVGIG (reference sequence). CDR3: CAWSPLNRGYLGQGLYEQYF. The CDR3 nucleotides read TGTGCCTGGAGTCCACTCAACAGGGGCTACCTTGGACAGGGGCTTTACGAGCAGTACTTC.

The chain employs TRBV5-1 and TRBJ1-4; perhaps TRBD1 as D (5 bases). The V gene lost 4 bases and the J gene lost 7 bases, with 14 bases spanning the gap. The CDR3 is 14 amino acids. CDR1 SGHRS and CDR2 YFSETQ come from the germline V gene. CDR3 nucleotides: TGCGCCAGCAGCGAAGGGGTTAATGGTGAAAAACTGTTTTTT. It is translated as CASSEGVNGEKLFF.

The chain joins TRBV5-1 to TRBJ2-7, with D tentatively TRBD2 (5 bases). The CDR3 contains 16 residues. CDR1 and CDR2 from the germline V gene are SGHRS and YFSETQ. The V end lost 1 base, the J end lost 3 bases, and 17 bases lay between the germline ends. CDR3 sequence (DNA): TGCGCCAGCAGCTTGACGGGGTACAAGGACCACTACGAGCAGTACTTC. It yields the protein CASSLTGYKDHYEQYF.

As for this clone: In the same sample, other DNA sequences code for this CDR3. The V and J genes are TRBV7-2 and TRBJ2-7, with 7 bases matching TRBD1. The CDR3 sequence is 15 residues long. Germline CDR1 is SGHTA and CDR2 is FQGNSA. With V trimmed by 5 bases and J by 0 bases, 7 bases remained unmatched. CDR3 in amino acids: CASSLGTASSYEQYF. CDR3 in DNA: TGTGCCAGCAGCCTGGGGACAGCCTCCTCCTACGAGCAGTACTTC.

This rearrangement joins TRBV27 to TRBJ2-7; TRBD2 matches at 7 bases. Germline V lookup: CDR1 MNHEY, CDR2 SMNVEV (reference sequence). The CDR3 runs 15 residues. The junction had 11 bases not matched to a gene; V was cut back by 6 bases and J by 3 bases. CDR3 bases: TGTGCCAGCAGCCCCCCGGGACGGGAGGACTACGAGCAGTACTTC. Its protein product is CASSPPGREDYEQYF.

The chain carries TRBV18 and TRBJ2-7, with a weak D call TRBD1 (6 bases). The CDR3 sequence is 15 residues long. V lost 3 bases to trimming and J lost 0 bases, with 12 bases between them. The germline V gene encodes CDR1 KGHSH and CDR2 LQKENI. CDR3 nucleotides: TGTGCCAGCTCACCCGGACAGAACTTCTCCTACGAGCAGTACTTC. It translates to CASSPGQNFSYEQYF. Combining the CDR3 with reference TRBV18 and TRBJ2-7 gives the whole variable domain NAGVMQNPRHLVRRRGQEARLRCSPMKGHSHVYWYRQLPEEGLKFMVYLQKENIIDESGMPKERFSAEFPKEGPSILRIQQVVRGDSAAYFCASSPGQNFSYEQYFGPGTRLTVT.

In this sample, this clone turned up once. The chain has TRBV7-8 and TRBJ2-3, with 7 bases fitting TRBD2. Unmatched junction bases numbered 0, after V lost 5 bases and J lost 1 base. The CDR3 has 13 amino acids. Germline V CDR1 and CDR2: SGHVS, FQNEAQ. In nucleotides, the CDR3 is TGTGCCAGCAGCGGGAGGGGCACAGATACGCAGTATTTT. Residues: CASSGRGTDTQYF.

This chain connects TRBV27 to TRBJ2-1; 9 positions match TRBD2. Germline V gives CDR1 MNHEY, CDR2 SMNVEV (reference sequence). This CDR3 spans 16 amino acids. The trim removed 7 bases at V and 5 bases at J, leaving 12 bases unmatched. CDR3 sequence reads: CASMDPSLAGNNEQFF. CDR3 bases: TGTGCCAGCATGGACCCCTCCCTAGCGGGGAACAATGAGCAGTTCTTC.

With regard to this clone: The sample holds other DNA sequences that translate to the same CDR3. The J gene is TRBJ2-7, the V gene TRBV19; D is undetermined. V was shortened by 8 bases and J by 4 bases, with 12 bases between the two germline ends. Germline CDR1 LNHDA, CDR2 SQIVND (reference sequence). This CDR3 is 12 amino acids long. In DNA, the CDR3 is TGTGCCAGTTCCTCCCCCCTATACGAGCAGTACTTC. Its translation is CASSSPLYEQYF.

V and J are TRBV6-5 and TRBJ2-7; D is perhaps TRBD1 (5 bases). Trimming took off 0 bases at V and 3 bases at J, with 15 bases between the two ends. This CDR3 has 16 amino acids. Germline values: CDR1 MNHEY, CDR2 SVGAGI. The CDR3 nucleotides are TGTGCCAGCAGTTACTCTTTTTTTGTCAGGGACTACGAGCAGTACTTC. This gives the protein CASSYSFFVRDYEQYF.

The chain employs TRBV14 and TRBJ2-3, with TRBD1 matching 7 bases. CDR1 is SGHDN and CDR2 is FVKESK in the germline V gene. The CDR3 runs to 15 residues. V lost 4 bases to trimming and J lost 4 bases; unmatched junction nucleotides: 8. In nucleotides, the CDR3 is TGTGCCAGCAGCCCGATAGACAGGGAACCAGATACGCAGTATTTT. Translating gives CASSPIDREPDTQYF.

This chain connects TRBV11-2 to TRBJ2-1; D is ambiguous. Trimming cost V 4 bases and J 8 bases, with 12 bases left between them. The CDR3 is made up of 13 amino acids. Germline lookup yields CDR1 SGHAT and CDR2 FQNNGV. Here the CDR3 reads CASSSDFGDEQFF. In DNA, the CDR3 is TGTGCCAGCAGCTCTGACTTCGGCGATGAGCAGTTCTTC.

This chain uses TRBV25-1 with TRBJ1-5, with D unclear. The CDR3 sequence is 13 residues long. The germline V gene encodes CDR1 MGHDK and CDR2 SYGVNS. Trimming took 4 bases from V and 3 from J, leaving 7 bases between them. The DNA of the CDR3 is TGTGCCAGCAGTGGGCGGGACAATCAGCCCCAGCATTTT. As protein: CASSGRDNQPQHF.

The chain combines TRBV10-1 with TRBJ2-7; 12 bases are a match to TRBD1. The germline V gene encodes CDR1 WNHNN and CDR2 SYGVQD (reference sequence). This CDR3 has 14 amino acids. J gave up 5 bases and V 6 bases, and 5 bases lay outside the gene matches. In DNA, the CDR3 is TGCGCCAGCAGGGGGACAGGGGGCGCGGACGAGCAGTACTTC. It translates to CASRGTGGADEQYF.

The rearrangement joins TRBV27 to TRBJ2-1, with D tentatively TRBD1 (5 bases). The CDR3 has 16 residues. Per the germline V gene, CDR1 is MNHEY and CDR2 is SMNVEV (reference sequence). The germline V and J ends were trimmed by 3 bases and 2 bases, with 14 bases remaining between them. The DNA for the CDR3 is TGTGCCAGCAGTTTTGGGGCGTCAACCCCCTACAATGAGCAGTTCTTC. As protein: CASSFGASTPYNEQFF.